These 8 T cell receptor beta chains were all obtained from the same sample, sequenced in a study of T cells after yellow fever vaccination. TCRdb independently ran MiXCR on the 5' RACE reads; one entry per CDR3 protein. The table includes fewer than 650,000 distinct CDR3 sequences, roughly 22% detected once. The sample here was PBMCs, taken less than 25 days after the first yellow fever vaccination. These receptors all come from a man aged 18 to 30 who received the YFV17D yellow fever vaccine.

V is TRBV7-3 and J is TRBJ2-5; tentative D call: TRBD2 (6 bases). The CDR3 spans 13 residues. Germline V gene sequence: CDR1 SGHTA, CDR2 FQGTGA. V was trimmed by 5 bases and J by 5 bases, leaving 12 bases between them. The CDR3, as DNA: TGTGCCAGCAGCCCGGACTACGTGGAGACCCAGTACTTC. It specifies CASSPDYVETQYF.

This chain uses TRBV5-1 with TRBJ2-1; the D call may be TRBD1 or TRBD2 (5 bases each). V lost 1 base, J lost 6 bases, and 26 bases lay in between. The germline CDR1 and CDR2 sequences are SGHRS and YFSETQ. The CDR3 is made up of 19 amino acids. CDR3 in amino acids: CASSLSGPWPPTSGNEQFF. The CDR3 DNA follows: TGCGCCAGCAGCTTGTCGGGGCCGTGGCCGCCGACCTCTGGCAATGAGCAGTTCTTC.

The rearrangement uses TRBV12-3 or TRBV12-4 and TRBJ2-1, with D perhaps being TRBD1 or TRBD2 (6 bases each). This CDR3 spans 13 amino acids. V gave up 3 bases and J gave up 9 bases, with 12 bases separating them. CDR3 bases: TGTGCCAGCAGTTTCCTGGGGGGCGGTGAGCAGTTCTTC. Protein: CASSFLGGGEQFF.

This clonotype was observed a handful of times. This sequence joins TRBV4-1 and TRBJ2-1; D is unresolved. CDR1 is MGHRA and CDR2 is YSYEKL in the germline V gene. There are 15 residues in the CDR3. V was cut by 1 base and J by 3 bases, with 10 bases left in between. This chain's CDR3 is CASSQVDRLYNEQFF. CDR3 coding DNA: TGCGCCAGCAGCCAAGTGGATCGACTCTACAATGAGCAGTTCTTC.

This clonotype has at least ten counts. The chain carries TRBV9 and TRBJ2-7; TRBD1 is a possible D gene (6 bases). The germline V and J ends were trimmed by 4 bases and 3 bases, with 17 bases remaining between them. This CDR3 is 15 amino acids long. The germline gives CDR1 SGDLS, CDR2 YYNGEE. The chain's CDR3 is CASSPRDRLHYEQYF. In nucleotides, the CDR3 is TGTGCCAGCAGCCCCCGAGACAGGCTCCACTACGAGCAGTACTTC.

This clonotype was counted a few times. The rearrangement uses TRBV3-1 and TRBJ2-1; D possibly uses TRBD1 or TRBD2 (6 bases each). The CDR3 runs to 13 residues. From germline, CDR1 is LGHDT and CDR2 YNNKEL (reference sequence). V was shortened by 0 bases and J by 12 bases, with 12 bases between the two germline ends. DNA of the CDR3: TGTGCCAGCAGCCAAGATTGGGGGGCAGGGCAGTTCTTC. Translated, it gives CASSQDWGAGQFF.

This clonotype appeared a few times. The V gene is TRBV18, the J gene TRBJ1-4; 9 nucleotides agree with TRBD1. The CDR3 sequence is 16 residues long. CDR1 is KGHSH and CDR2 is LQKENI in the germline V gene. V dropped 1 base and J dropped 7; count of bases not matched to a gene: 7. This CDR3 is CASSPRTGQGPEKLFF. For the CDR3, the DNA is TGTGCCAGCTCACCACGAACGGGACAGGGACCTGAAAAACTGTTTTTT.

This clonotype came up a few times. This rearrangement joins TRBV7-2 to TRBJ2-7; D uncertain. CDR1 and CDR2 from the germline V gene are SGHTA and FQGNSA. Trimming took off 5 bases at V and 3 bases at J, with 14 bases between the two ends. The CDR3 totals 14 residues. CDR3 DNA: TGTGCCAGCAGCCCGCCCCCTCTATTCTACGAGCAGTACTTC. Protein sequence: CASSPPPLFYEQYF. Complete variable domain (other parts from reference TRBV7-2 and TRBJ2-7): GAGVSQSPSNKVTEKGKDVELRCDPISGHTALYWYRQSLGQGLEFLIYFQGNSAPDKSGLPSDRFSAERTGGSVSTLTIQRTQQEDSAVYLCASSPPPLFYEQYFGPGTRLTVT.